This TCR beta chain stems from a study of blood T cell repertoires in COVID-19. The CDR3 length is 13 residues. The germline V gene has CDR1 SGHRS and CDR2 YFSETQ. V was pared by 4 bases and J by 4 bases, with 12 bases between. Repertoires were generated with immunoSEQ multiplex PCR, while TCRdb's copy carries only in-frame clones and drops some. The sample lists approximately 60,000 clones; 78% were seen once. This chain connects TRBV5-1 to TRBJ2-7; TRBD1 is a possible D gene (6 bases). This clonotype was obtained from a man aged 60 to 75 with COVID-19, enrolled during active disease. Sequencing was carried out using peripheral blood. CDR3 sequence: CASSMNQGYEQYF. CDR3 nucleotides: TGCGCCAGCAGCATGAATCAGGGGTACGAGCAGTACTTC.